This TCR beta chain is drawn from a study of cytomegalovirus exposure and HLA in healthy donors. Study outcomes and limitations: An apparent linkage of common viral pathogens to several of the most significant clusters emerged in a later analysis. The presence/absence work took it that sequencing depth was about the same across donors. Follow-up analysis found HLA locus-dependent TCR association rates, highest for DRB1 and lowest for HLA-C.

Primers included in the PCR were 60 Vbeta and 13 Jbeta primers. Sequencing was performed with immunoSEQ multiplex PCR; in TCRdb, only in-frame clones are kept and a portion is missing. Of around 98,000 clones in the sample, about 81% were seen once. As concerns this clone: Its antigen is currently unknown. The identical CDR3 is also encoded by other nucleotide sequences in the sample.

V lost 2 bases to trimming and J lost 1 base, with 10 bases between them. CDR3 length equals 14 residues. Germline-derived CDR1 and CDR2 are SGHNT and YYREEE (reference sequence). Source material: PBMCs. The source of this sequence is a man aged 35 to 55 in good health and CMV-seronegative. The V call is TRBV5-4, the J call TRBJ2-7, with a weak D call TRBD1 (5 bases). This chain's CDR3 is CASSLEGASYEQYF. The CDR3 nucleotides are TGTGCCAGCAGCTTAGAAGGGGCATCCTACGAGCAGTACTTC.